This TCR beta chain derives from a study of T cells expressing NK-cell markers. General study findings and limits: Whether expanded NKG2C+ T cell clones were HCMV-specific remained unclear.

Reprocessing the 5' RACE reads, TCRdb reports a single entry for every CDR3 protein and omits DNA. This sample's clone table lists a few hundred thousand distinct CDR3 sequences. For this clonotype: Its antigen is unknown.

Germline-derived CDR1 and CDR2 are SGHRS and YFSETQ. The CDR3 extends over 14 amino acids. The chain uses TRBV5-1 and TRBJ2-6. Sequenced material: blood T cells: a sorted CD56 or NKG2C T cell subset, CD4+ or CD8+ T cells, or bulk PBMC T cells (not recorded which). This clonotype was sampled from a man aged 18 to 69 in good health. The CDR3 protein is CASSPQPDQNVLTF.